Listed below are T cell receptor beta chains from one sample, sequenced in a study of blood T cell repertoires in COVID-19. TCRdb keeps only in-frame clones here, not all; method: immunoSEQ multiplex PCR. The data contain approximately 150,000 clones, about nine tenths of them singletons. Sequencing was done on a sample of PBMCs or T cells enriched from blood (not recorded which). The receptors were gathered from a woman aged 40 to 50 who had been exposed to COVID-19. CDR3s include the opening cysteine and the closing phenylalanine or tryptophan. D genes are given only for firm matches. Clone size is shown for a subset of rows, as once, few, many or a class of expanded clone.

clone_size,v_call,cdr3_length,d_call,j_call,cdr3_aa,cdr3_nt
-,TRBV29-1,11,-,TRBJ2-2,CSVREFGELFF,TGCAGCGTACGGGAGTTCGGGGAGCTGTTTTTT
few,TRBV3-1/TRBV3-2,12,TRBD2,TRBJ2-5,CASSRGGETQYF,TGTGCCAGCAGCCGGGGGGGGGAGACCCAGTACTTC
-,TRBV27,17,-,TRBJ1-1,CASRFSGDFPQNTEAFF,TGTGCCAGCAGGTTCAGCGGCGACTTCCCCCAGAACACTGAAGCTTTCTTT
-,TRBV7-3,13,-,TRBJ2-7,CASSFGVTYEQYF,TGTGCCAGCAGCTTCGGGGTGACCTACGAGCAGTACTTC
-,TRBV18,16,-,TRBJ1-4,CASSPTREGTNEKLFF,TGTGCCAGCTCACCAACACGGGAAGGTACTAATGAAAAACTGTTTTTT
-,TRBV6-5,13,TRBD1,TRBJ2-7,CASSYGDSYEQYF,TGTGCCAGCAGTTACGGGGACAGCTACGAGCAGTACTTC
-,TRBV18,18,TRBD2,TRBJ2-3,CASSPSPPGGRAADTQYF,TGTGCCAGCTCACCATCCCCCCCCGGCGGGAGGGCTGCAGATACGCAGTATTTT
-,TRBV10-3,13,-,TRBJ2-7,CAISESPGYEQYF,TGTGCCATCAGTGAGTCGCCAGGGTACGAGCAGTACTTC
-,TRBV2,12,TRBD2,TRBJ2-1,CASSEAQRGEFF,TGTGCCAGCAGTGAAGCGCAACGGGGGGAGTTCTTC
-,TRBV6-2/TRBV6-3,16,-,TRBJ2-1,CASSLKRSLTYNEQFF,TGTGCCAGCAGTTTGAAGCGGAGCCTCACCTACAATGAGCAGTTCTTC
-,TRBV10-3,13,-,TRBJ2-5,CAIRDTDQETQYF,TGTGCCATCAGAGATACAGACCAAGAGACCCAGTACTTC
-,TRBV29-1,14,TRBD2,TRBJ2-1,CSAVGSGTYNEQFF,TGCAGCGCAGTGGGTAGCGGGACTTACAATGAGCAGTTCTTC
-,TRBV6-5,14,TRBD2,TRBJ2-1,CASRVAGGSNEQFF,TGTGCCAGCAGAGTAGCGGGAGGGAGCAATGAGCAGTTCTTC
once,TRBV7-2,15,TRBD1,TRBJ1-6,CASRTPTGVHSPLHF,TGTGCCAGCAGAACCCCGACAGGGGTGCATTCACCCCTCCACTTT
-,TRBV10-3,14,-,TRBJ1-5,CAISGGAGNQPQHF,TGTGCCATCAGTGGGGGAGCAGGCAATCAGCCCCAGCATTTT
-,TRBV2,11,-,TRBJ2-7,CASTRSYEQYF,TGTGCCAGCACTCGTTCCTACGAGCAGTACTTC
-,TRBV28,14,-,TRBJ1-5,CASSTIPGNQPQHF,TGTGCCAGCAGCACCATACCGGGAAATCAGCCCCAGCATTTT
-,TRBV3-1/TRBV3-2,13,-,TRBJ1-1,CASSHLEGLEAFF,TGTGCCAGCAGCCACCTAGAGGGCCTAGAAGCTTTCTTT
-,TRBV2,11,TRBD1,TRBJ1-1,CASRLTGEAFF,TGTGCCAGCAGGCTAACAGGGGAGGCTTTCTTT
-,TRBV18,15,TRBD1,TRBJ1-2,CASSPPPGQGYGYTF,TGTGCCAGCTCACCACCTCCGGGACAGGGCTATGGCTACACCTTC
-,TRBV19,13,-,TRBJ1-5,CASSQGLNQPQHF,TGTGCCAGTAGTCAGGGGCTCAATCAGCCCCAGCATTTT
-,TRBV7-2,15,-,TRBJ2-4,CASSLVSALQNIQYF,TGTGCCAGCAGCTTAGTATCCGCGTTGCAAAACATTCAGTACTTC
once,TRBV2,14,-,TRBJ1-4,CASSLSATNEKLFF,TGTGCCAGCAGTTTATCTGCAACTAATGAAAAACTGTTTTTT
few,TRBV5-1,15,-,TRBJ1-1,CATRNIDAGGTEAFF,TGCGCCACCAGGAATATTGATGCGGGCGGCACTGAAGCTTTCTTT
-,TRBV27,12,-,TRBJ2-1,CASSGQLNEQFF,TGTGCCAGCAGCGGACAGCTCAATGAGCAGTTCTTC
-,TRBV30,16,TRBD1,TRBJ1-4,CAWKGGRVGTNEKLFF,TGTGCCTGGAAAGGGGGCAGGGTTGGAACTAATGAAAAACTGTTTTTT
once,TRBV19,13,-,TRBJ1-2,CASSTQNRNGYTF,TGTGCCAGTAGTACACAGAACAGGAACGGCTACACCTTC
-,TRBV18,14,TRBD1,TRBJ1-1,CASSPIGGETEAFF,TGTGCCAGCTCACCAATAGGGGGCGAGACTGAAGCTTTCTTT
-,TRBV6-2/TRBV6-3,18,TRBD1,TRBJ1-5,CASSFLGTATYSNQPQHF,TGTGCCAGCAGTTTCCTCGGGACAGCCACGTATAGCAATCAGCCCCAGCATTTT
-,TRBV5-6,15,TRBD1,TRBJ1-2,CASSLGRDRAYGYTF,TGTGCCAGCAGCTTGGGAAGGGACAGGGCCTATGGCTACACCTTC
-,TRBV3-1/TRBV3-2,15,TRBD2,TRBJ2-3,CASSRAGGTTDTQYF,TGTGCCAGCAGCCGAGCGGGAGGTACCACAGATACGCAGTATTTT
once,TRBV7-2,15,TRBD1,TRBJ2-2,CASSAGTANTGELFF,TGTGCCAGCAGCGCCGGGACAGCGAACACCGGGGAGCTGTTTTTT
-,TRBV3-1/TRBV3-2,16,TRBD2,TRBJ2-1,CASSQESAGVKNEQFF,TGTGCCAGCAGCCAAGAGTCAGCGGGAGTTAAAAATGAGCAGTTCTTC
-,TRBV25-1,15,TRBD1,TRBJ2-7,CASSGRTGRTYEQYF,TGTGCCAGCAGTGGACGGACAGGGAGGACCTACGAGCAGTACTTC
few,TRBV4-2,15,TRBD1,TRBJ1-6,CASSQQDRANSPLHF,TGTGCCAGCAGCCAACAAGACAGGGCTAATTCACCCCTCCACTTT
-,TRBV29-1,14,TRBD2,TRBJ2-3,CSDSTSGAGDTQYF,TGCAGCGATTCGACTAGCGGGGCTGGGGATACGCAGTATTTT
-,TRBV10-1,15,TRBD2,TRBJ2-7,CASSDRAGGSYEQYF,TGCGCCAGCAGTGACAGAGCGGGAGGGAGTTACGAGCAGTACTTC
once,TRBV27,13,-,TRBJ1-5,CASSLIGREPQHF,TGTGCCAGCAGTTTAATAGGGCGGGAGCCCCAGCATTTT
-,TRBV29-1,10,-,TRBJ2-7,CSVREYEQYF,TGCAGCGTTCGGGAATACGAGCAGTACTTC
-,TRBV19,14,TRBD1,TRBJ1-4,CASSSDRGSEKLFF,TGTGCCAGTAGTTCGGACAGGGGTAGTGAAAAACTGTTTTTT
-,TRBV7-3,13,TRBD1,TRBJ2-1,CASSSTGGGEQFF,TGTGCCAGCAGCTCGACAGGGGGCGGTGAGCAGTTCTTC
-,TRBV2,13,TRBD2,TRBJ2-5,CASSGLASETQYF,TGTGCCAGCAGTGGACTAGCCAGCGAGACCCAGTACTTC
-,TRBV9,13,-,TRBJ2-3,CASSGSRADTQYF,TGTGCCAGCAGCGGCTCGCGGGCAGATACGCAGTATTTT
-,TRBV5-4,12,-,TRBJ2-7,CASSTGSYEQYF,TGTGCCAGCAGCACCGGGTCCTACGAGCAGTACTTC
-,TRBV25-1,13,-,TRBJ2-7,CASSPVVSYEQYF,TGTGCCAGCAGCCCGGTCGTATCCTACGAGCAGTACTTC
once,TRBV28,13,-,TRBJ1-5,CASSLQVNQPQHF,TGTGCCAGCAGTTTACAGGTCAATCAGCCCCAGCATTTT
-,TRBV2,14,TRBD1,TRBJ1-6,CASQGGASTTPLHF,TGTGCCAGCCAAGGGGGCGCAAGTACTACACCCCTCCACTTT
-,TRBV5-1,12,-,TRBJ2-7,CASSLLGGEQYF,TGCGCCAGCAGCTTGTTGGGGGGCGAGCAGTACTTC
once,TRBV29-1,15,TRBD1,TRBJ1-3,CSVRGQDVPGNTIYF,TGCAGCGTAAGGGGACAGGACGTACCTGGAAACACCATATATTTT
-,TRBV6-5,14,-,TRBJ1-2,CASSYSSGNYGYTF,TGTGCCAGCAGTTACTCGTCAGGGAACTATGGCTACACCTTC
-,TRBV7-2,17,TRBD2,TRBJ2-3,CASSPTGTSSLQRTQYF,TGTGCCAGCAGCCCGACCGGGACTAGCTCTCTACAGCGTACGCAGTATTTT
-,TRBV6-1,14,TRBD1,TRBJ1-2,CASSEGDRGVGYTF,TGTGCCAGCAGTGAAGGAGACAGGGGGGTGGGCTACACCTTC
-,TRBV27,14,TRBD2,TRBJ2-5,CASRLAGAQETQYF,TGTGCCAGCAGGCTAGCGGGGGCTCAAGAGACCCAGTACTTC
-,TRBV10-2,15,TRBD2,TRBJ2-7,CASSLGISGSYEQYF,TGCGCCAGCAGCCTCGGGATTAGCGGGAGCTACGAGCAGTACTTC
-,TRBV3-1/TRBV3-2,15,-,TRBJ1-4,CASSQPQDYILNLFF,TGTGCCAGCAGCCAACCCCAAGACTACATCCTCAACCTGTTTTTT
few,TRBV7-9,16,-,TRBJ1-3,CASSLEEANSGNTIYF,TGTGCCAGCAGCTTAGAAGAGGCTAACTCTGGAAACACCATATATTTT
-,TRBV12-5,14,TRBD1,TRBJ1-1,CASGLVNTGVGAFF,TGTGCTAGTGGTTTGGTAAATACAGGGGTTGGAGCTTTCTTT
-,TRBV28,14,-,TRBJ1-6,CASSPYTGNSPLHF,TGTGCCAGCAGTCCTTATACAGGGAATTCACCCCTCCACTTT
-,TRBV28,11,-,TRBJ1-4,CASEENEKLFF,TGTGCCAGCGAGGAGAATGAAAAACTGTTTTTT